Presented here are 27 T cell receptor beta chains from one specimen sequenced in a study of OX40 agonist ivuxolimab in advanced cancers. Generated by immunoSEQ multiplex PCR, the TCRdb table keeps only in-frame clones and is missing some. Here the sample spans about 77,000 clones, 87% being singletons. Sequences were derived from CD4+ or CD8+ T cells sorted from blood, sampled in a trial of the OX40 agonist ivuxolimab. The receptors shown here come from an adult with an advanced solid tumor such as melanoma, head and neck, liver or kidney cancer.

The V and J genes are TRBV13 and TRBJ1-3; 7 bases are shared with TRBD1. Germline trimming cut 5 bases from V and 2 bases from J; bases unmatched to any gene: 6. The germline V gene encodes CDR1 PRHDT and CDR2 FYEKMQ (reference sequence). There are 15 residues in the CDR3. CDR3 protein: CASSLRQGPGNTIYF. CDR3 in DNA: TGTGCCAGCAGCCTAAGACAGGGCCCTGGAAACACCATATATTTT.

The gene calls are TRBV1 and TRBJ2-7. TRBV1 is designated a pseudogene. The CDR3 has 18 amino acids. CDR3 nucleotides: TGCACCAGTCCTGAGAGGGGCTCGGCGGCTCTAAGCTCCTACGAGCAGTACTTC. Translated: CTSPERGSAALSSYEQYF.

V gene TRBV10-1 combines with J gene TRBJ2-3; 13 bases line up with TRBD2. Germline-derived CDR1 and CDR2 are WNHNN and SYGVQD (reference sequence). With V trimmed by 6 bases and J by 0 bases, 9 bases remained unmatched. The CDR3 totals 18 residues. CDR3 coding DNA: TGCGCCAGCAGCAGGACTAGCGGGAGAAGTGCCAGCACAGATACGCAGTATTTT. It encodes CASSRTSGRSASTDTQYF.

The rearrangement links TRBV2 to TRBJ2-2, with 7 bases that match TRBD2. The V segment lost 6 bases and the J segment 4 bases; nucleotides outside the gene matches: 2. CDR3 length: 13 amino acids. CDR1 is SNHLY and CDR2 is FYNNEI in the germline V gene. The CDR3 bases are TGTGCCAGCAGAAGGACTAGCACCGGGGAGCTGTTTTTT. Encoded protein: CASRRTSTGELFF.

This clone was seen a few times. The chain joins TRBV30 to TRBJ1-5; D gene ambiguous. Germline CDR1 and CDR2: GTSNPN and SVGIG (reference sequence). CDR3 length: 13 amino acids. Trimming pared 2 bases from V and 3 bases from J, leaving 8 bases between. CDR3 protein: CAWSPEANQPQHF. The CDR3 DNA reads as TGTGCCTGGAGTCCAGAGGCCAATCAGCCCCAGCATTTT.

This clone was picked up one time. The CDR3 bases are TGTGCCACCAGCAGATGGACAGTCAGAAACTATGGCTACACCTTC. Protein sequence: CATSRWTVRNYGYTF. The J gene is TRBJ1-2, the V gene TRBV15; D is perhaps TRBD1 (6 bases). The germline gives CDR1 LNHNV, CDR2 YYDKDF (reference sequence). The CDR3 consists of 15 residues. V was shortened by 2 bases and J by 2 bases, with 12 bases between the two germline ends. Filled out from reference TRBV15 and TRBJ1-2, the complete variable domain reads DAMVIQNPRYQVTQFGKPVTLSCSQTLNHNVMYWYQQKSSQAPKLLFHYYDKDFNNEADTPDNFQSRRPNTSFCFLDIRSPGLGDTAMYLCATSRWTVRNYGYTFGSGTRLTVV.

J is TRBJ2-6 and V is TRBV10-2; 9 bases are a match to TRBD1. Looked up from germline, CDR1 is WSHSY and CDR2 is SAAADI. J was trimmed by 0 bases and V by 3 bases; bases with no gene match: 12. The CDR3 totals 20 residues. CDR3 protein: CASSDLITGTGPSGANVLTF. The DNA of the CDR3 is TGCGCCAGCAGTGATCTGATTACCGGGACAGGGCCCTCTGGGGCCAACGTCCTGACTTTC.

J is TRBJ2-5 and V is TRBV29-1; D is possibly TRBD1 (6 bases). Trimming removed 1 base at V and 9 bases at J, with 15 bases between. The CDR3 runs 13 residues. CDR1 is SQVTM and CDR2 is ANQGSEA in the germline V gene. Written as DNA, the CDR3 is TGCAGCGTTGAAGGGGGGCGCGGAGTGTCCCAGTACTTC. Its protein is CSVEGGRGVSQYF. Based on the CDR3 plus reference TRBV29-1 and TRBJ2-5, the full variable domain is SAVISQKPSRDICQRGTSLTIQCQVDSQVTMMFWYRQQPGQSLTLIATANQGSEATYESGFVIDKFPISRPNLTFSTLTVSNMSPEDSSIYLCSVEGGRGVSQYFGPGTRLLVL.

This CDR3 reads CASSLDPSGGRSSPLHF. The CDR3, as DNA: TGTGCCAGCAGCTTAGACCCCTCGGGGGGAAGGAGTTCACCCCTCCACTTT. The chain is built from TRBV9 and TRBJ1-6; tentatively, D is TRBD1 (5 bases). CDR3 length: 17 residues. The germline gives CDR1 SGDLS, CDR2 YYNGEE. V was shortened by 4 bases and J by 9 bases, with 23 bases between the two germline ends.

The chain carries TRBV19 and TRBJ2-7, with a possible D match to TRBD2 (6 bases). The V end was cut by 1 base, the J end by 3 bases, with 16 bases between. The germline V gene encodes CDR1 LNHDA and CDR2 SQIVND (reference sequence). The CDR3 consists of 16 residues. The CDR3, as DNA: TGTGCCAGTAGTATAGGAGGCGGGGCTAGGGGCTACGAGCAGTACTTC. It specifies CASSIGGGARGYEQYF.

The chain is built from TRBV5-1 and TRBJ1-1; D might be TRBD1 (5 bases). CDR1 SGHRS and CDR2 YFSETQ come from the germline V gene. CDR3 length equals 15 residues. V gave up 4 bases and J gave up 2 bases, with 15 bases separating them. In nucleotides, the CDR3 is TGCGCCAGCAGCCGAGATGGACACACAAACACTGAAGCTTTCTTT. Translating gives CASSRDGHTNTEAFF. Filled out from reference TRBV5-1 and TRBJ1-1, the complete variable domain reads KAGVTQTPRYLIKTRGQQVTLSCSPISGHRSVSWYQQTPGQGLQFLFEYFSETQRNKGNFPGRFSGRQFSNSRSEMNVSTLELGDSALYLCASSRDGHTNTEAFFGQGTRLTVV.

The gene calls are TRBV28 and TRBJ2-1; D gene uncertain. The CDR3 sequence is 14 residues long. Germline CDR1 is MDHEN and CDR2 is SYDVKM. V dropped 6 bases and J dropped 2 bases, with 11 bases sitting between them. In DNA form, the CDR3 reads TGTGCCAGCAGAGGAAGCAGCCCCTACAATGAGCAGTTCTTC. Translating gives CASRGSSPYNEQFF.

The chain carries TRBV2 and TRBJ2-1; D gene unclear. CDR3 size: 15 residues. The germline V gene has CDR1 SNHLY and CDR2 FYNNEI. V dropped 4 bases and J dropped 1 base, with 11 bases sitting between them. The CDR3 here is CASSALSGSYNEQFF. For the CDR3, the DNA is TGTGCCAGCAGTGCCCTGTCGGGTTCCTACAATGAGCAGTTCTTC.

V and J are TRBV6-1 and TRBJ2-3; D remains ambiguous. The CDR3 has 12 amino acids. The germline V gene has CDR1 MNHNS and CDR2 SASEGT. Deletions cut 2 bases from V and 11 bases from J, with 11 bases between. DNA for the CDR3: TGTGCCAGCAGTGAAAGGTCTTTTTTGCAGTATTTT. It encodes CASSERSFLQYF.

V usage is TRBV11-3 and J usage is TRBJ2-2; D gene ambiguous. Germline V gives CDR1 SGHNT, CDR2 YENEEA. V lost 1 base and J 0 bases, leaving 9 bases between the germline ends. This CDR3 is built from 16 residues. In nucleotides, the CDR3 is TGTGCCAGCAGCTTAGTCTCGGATACGAACACCGGGGAGCTGTTTTTT. Residues: CASSLVSDTNTGELFF.

In its sample, this clone was seen a few times. The chain joins TRBV5-1 to TRBJ2-7; 7 positions match TRBD1. Germline CDR1 and CDR2: SGHRS and YFSETQ. The length of the CDR3 is 18 residues. The V gene end was trimmed by 2 bases and the J gene end by 1 base; junction bases not matched to a gene: 15. Here the CDR3 DNA reads TGCGCCAGCAGCTTTGGGTGGGGCAGGGGGTCCCAATCCTACGAGCAGTACTTC. Translating gives CASSFGWGRGSQSYEQYF.

V gene TRBV7-2 combines with J gene TRBJ2-5; TRBD1 aligns across 8 bases. The trim removed 1 base at V and 7 bases at J, leaving 5 bases unmatched. The CDR3 loop spans 14 amino acids. Germline V gene sequence: CDR1 SGHTA, CDR2 FQGNSA. This CDR3 reads CASSLVTGGTTQYF. CDR3 DNA sequence: TGTGCCAGCAGCTTAGTCACAGGGGGGACGACCCAGTACTTC.

Only a few counts were recorded for this clone. This chain uses TRBV19 with TRBJ2-5; 10 nucleotides match TRBD1. This CDR3 has 15 residues. The ends lost 6 bases at V and 5 bases at J; junction bases unmatched: 9. CDR1 LNHDA and CDR2 SQIVND come from the germline V gene (reference sequence). The CDR3 DNA follows: TGTGCCAGTAGCCCTGACAGGGGGCAGGGGGAGACCCAGTACTTC. Amino acid sequence: CASSPDRGQGETQYF.

V usage is TRBV7-2 and J usage is TRBJ2-7, with D possibly TRBD2 on 5 matching bases. The CDR3 contains 13 residues. V was pared by 3 bases and J by 6 bases, with 12 bases between. Germline-derived CDR1 and CDR2 are SGHTA and FQGNSA. CDR3 bases: TGTGCCAGCAGCTTCGCGGGTGGGAGCGAGCAGTACTTC. This encodes CASSFAGGSEQYF.

The chain combines TRBV6-1 with TRBJ2-5, with D possibly being TRBD1 (5 bases). Germline CDR1 MNHNS, CDR2 SASEGT. The CDR3 is 15 amino acids. Deletions cut 5 bases from V and 4 bases from J, with 17 bases between. The CDR3 DNA follows: TGTGCCAGCAGTACGTCCGGTCAGGGCAGAGAGACCCAGTACTTC. Its translation: CASSTSGQGRETQYF.

The CDR3 nucleotides are TGTGCCAGCAGCTTGGAGGGGGGATCTAATTCACCCCTCCACTTT. Translating it yields CASSLEGGSNSPLHF. The V and J genes are TRBV5-4 and TRBJ1-6; perhaps TRBD1 as D (6 bases). The CDR3 is made up of 15 amino acids. Trimming left V 0 bases short and J 6 bases short, with 10 bases between. Germline V gives CDR1 SGHNT, CDR2 YYREEE (reference sequence).

This chain's CDR3 is CASSFPGGSEQYF. In DNA form, the CDR3 reads TGTGCCAGCAGCTTTCCAGGGGGCAGCGAGCAGTACTTC. The chain links TRBV5-6 to TRBJ2-7; 8 bases agree with TRBD1. Per germline, CDR1 SGHDT and CDR2 YYEEEE. J gave up 6 bases and V 2 bases, and 4 bases lay outside the gene matches. This CDR3 contains 13 residues.

The J gene is TRBJ2-3, the V gene TRBV5-6; D unresolved. This CDR3 comprises 14 residues. CDR1 and CDR2 (germline): SGHDT, YYEEEE. V was cut by 2 bases and J by 7 bases, with 14 bases left in between. The chain's CDR3 is CASSFYGALHTQYF. Here the CDR3 DNA reads TGTGCCAGCAGCTTTTATGGCGCGCTACATACGCAGTATTTT.

In this sample, this clone turned up a few times. The J gene is TRBJ1-1, the V gene TRBV13, with no clear D. CDR1 is PRHDT and CDR2 is FYEKMQ in the germline V gene (reference sequence). CDR3 length: 12 amino acids. The V end was cut by 5 bases, the J end by 7 bases, with 11 bases between. CDR3 in DNA: TGTGCCAGCAGCATACTTTCCTTTGAAGCTTTCTTT. Translation: CASSILSFEAFF.

This clone is a singleton in its sample. The rearrangement uses TRBV4-2 and TRBJ2-2, with TRBD2 matching over 11 bases. Unmatched junction bases numbered 2, after V lost 4 bases and J lost 4 bases. CDR3 length: 15 amino acids. Germline CDR1 LGHNA, CDR2 YNFKEQ. The CDR3 coding sequence is TGTGCCAGCAGCCTTAGCGGGGGGGCCACCGGGGAGCTGTTTTTT. Protein: CASSLSGGATGELFF.

This clone has a single count. This chain joins TRBV7-6 and TRBJ2-5; 8 bases align to TRBD2. The length of the CDR3 is 16 residues. J gave up 2 bases and V 1 base, and 6 bases lay outside the gene matches. In germline, CDR1 is SGHVS, CDR2 FNYEAQ. The CDR3 here is CASSLGGTSGQETQYF. The CDR3 DNA reads as TGTGCCAGCAGCTTAGGGGGAACTAGCGGACAAGAGACCCAGTACTTC.

The chain is built from TRBV7-6 and TRBJ2-7; 8 bases fit TRBD1. The CDR3 contains 18 residues. V lost 1 base and J lost 4; bases outside the gene matches: 15. Germline assignment: CDR1 SGHVS and CDR2 FNYEAQ. This CDR3 is CASSLGHPSGQGLYEQYF. CDR3 coding DNA: TGTGCCAGCAGCTTAGGCCACCCGTCCGGACAGGGTCTTTACGAGCAGTACTTC.